Sequencing of this T cell receptor beta chain was carried out in a study of T-cell reconstitution after alpha-beta-depleted transplantation in children. Researchers prepared the TCRbeta library using unique molecular identifiers, the study reports. MiXCR, applied by TCRdb to the PCR reads, yields one record per CDR3 protein. The sample has some 3,300 distinct CDR3 sequences; 20% to 25% are singletons. The length of the CDR3 is 17 residues. Trimming cost V 2 bases and J 6 bases; bases outside gene matches: 11. CDR1 is MNHEY and CDR2 is SVGEGT in the germline V gene. A word on this clonotype: Antigen: not known.

Regarding the study as a whole: Some patients showed high day-60 TCRbeta diversity, which derived from surviving recipient T cells and thymic progenitors. Among T cells one year after transplant, newly produced cells accounted for most counts and diversity. Reportedly, roughly two months post-transplant, alpha-beta T cells arose from several hundred expanded graft clones.

The source is a male patient aged 2-15 years who had a stem cell transplant for acute lymphoblastic leukemia, so the T cells may come from the graft donor. The genes are TRBV6-2 or TRBV6-3 and TRBJ1-2; 11 bases map to TRBD1. Source: PBMCs, mostly from graft donor cells, taken 60 days after TCRalphabeta/CD19-depleted stem cell transplant. The CDR3 nucleotides read TGTGCCAGCAGTTACGACAGGACAGGGGGCCTTCGGGATGGCTACACCTTC. Protein product: CASSYDRTGGLRDGYTF.